This TCR beta chain is drawn from a study of glioma-infiltrating T cells after dendritic cell vaccination. TCRB CDR3 was amplified from 2 ug genomic DNA or less. The protocol was immunoSEQ multiplex PCR, while the TCRdb copy is restricted to in-frame clones and leaves out a portion. Of 60,000 to 70,000 clones in the sample, approximately 85% were seen once. General study results and limits: Survival was not directly related to TCR clonality in these patients. Patients with more pretreatment TILs had longer time to progression and survival.

The CDR3 consists of 12 residues. CDR1 SNHLY and CDR2 FYNNEI come from the germline V gene. Trimming took off 6 bases at V and 3 bases at J, with 8 bases between the two ends. Worth noting for this clone: Antigen unknown.

The sequences come from blood, collected before dendritic cell vaccination. V is TRBV2 and J is TRBJ1-2; possibly TRBD1 for D (5 bases). This TCR came from a human donor with glioblastoma. This CDR3 is CASRGLDYGYTF. DNA for the CDR3: TGTGCCAGCAGGGGGCTGGACTATGGCTACACCTTC.